Shown below are 32 T cell receptor beta chains from a single sample sequenced in a study of blood T cells in healthy people across ages. PCR was performed a second time for about 7 to 11 cycles using a sample-barcoded 5' primer and a J-beta primer mix. MiXCR was run by TCRdb on the 5' RACE reads, yielding one entry per CDR3 protein. Of 800,000 or so distinct CDR3 sequences listed, around a quarter are singletons. The same specimen was also included in a second study, on T cells of mothers and their children.

Source material: blood. The origin of the receptors is a boy between 10 and 17 years old in good health.

This clonotype was counted only a few times. This sequence joins TRBV11-1 and TRBJ2-1, with TRBD2 matching 8 bases. Germline CDR1 reads SGHAT; CDR2 reads FQDESV (reference sequence). With 4 bases clipped from V and 0 bases from J, the junction kept 17 bases outside the gene matches. This CDR3 is 20 amino acids long. The CDR3 DNA reads TGTGCCAGCAGCTCGATAACCGGGAGGGCATTATTTAGCTCCTACAATGAGCAGTTCTTC. As protein: CASSSITGRALFSSYNEQFF.

This clonotype was detected only a few times. The rearrangement links TRBV4-3 to TRBJ2-1; 7 bases are a match to TRBD1. This CDR3 is built from 15 residues. Germline CDR1 is LGHNA and CDR2 is YSLEER. The J segment lost 7 bases and the V segment lost 0 bases, leaving 6 bases of the junction unmatched. The CDR3 sequence is CASSQDYRGLNEQFF. CDR3 in DNA: TGCGCCAGCAGCCAAGATTACAGGGGCTTAAATGAGCAGTTCTTC.

This sequence joins TRBV3-1 and TRBJ2-1, with D possibly TRBD1 on 5 matching bases. Trimming took 1 base from V and 0 from J, leaving 22 bases between them. Germline lookup yields CDR1 LGHDT and CDR2 YNNKEL (reference sequence). The CDR3 is made up of 20 amino acids. The CDR3 is CASSQVSFDWGESSYNEQFF. The CDR3, as DNA: TGTGCCAGCAGCCAAGTTTCGTTTGACTGGGGCGAAAGCTCCTACAATGAGCAGTTCTTC.

This clonotype was counted between two and nine times. The J gene is TRBJ1-2, the V gene TRBV6-6; the D is unclear. This CDR3 has 10 residues. The germline V and J ends were trimmed by 6 bases and 3 bases, with 2 bases remaining between them. Per the germline V gene, CDR1 is MNHNY and CDR2 is SVGAGI (reference sequence). The CDR3 coding sequence is TGTGCCAGCAGAGACTATGGCTACACCTTC. Its protein product is CASRDYGYTF.

This chain links TRBV11-2 with TRBJ2-1; D call uncertain. This CDR3 contains 15 residues. Germline CDR1 SGHAT, CDR2 FQNNGV. V lost 4 bases and J 0 bases, leaving 10 bases between the germline ends. CDR3 amino acids: CASSSGLPSYNEQFF. CDR3 coding DNA: TGTGCCAGCAGCTCCGGTCTTCCCTCCTACAATGAGCAGTTCTTC.

This chain uses TRBV4-2 with TRBJ2-1; D is unresolved. V was cut by 4 bases and J by 1 base, with 14 bases left in between. Germline CDR1 LGHNA, CDR2 YNFKEQ. This CDR3 region has 16 residues. CDR3 nucleotides: TGTGCCAGCAGCCTCGGACCGGACCTATCCTACAATGAGCAGTTCTTC. Translated, it gives CASSLGPDLSYNEQFF.

V gene TRBV20-1 combines with J gene TRBJ2-5; TRBD2 aligns across 14 bases. Germline loops: CDR1 DFQATT, CDR2 SNEGSKA (reference sequence). The CDR3 is 14 amino acids. V shed 5 bases and J 4 bases; nucleotides not matched to a gene: 3. The CDR3 here is CSAWTSGGRETQYF. The CDR3 bases are TGCAGTGCTTGGACTAGCGGGGGGAGAGAGACCCAGTACTTC.

The chain combines TRBV29-1 with TRBJ2-5, with D unresolved. The CDR3 loop spans 12 amino acids. Trimming left V 7 bases short and J 4 bases short, with 13 bases between. Germline V CDR1 and CDR2: SQVTM, ANQGSEA. CDR3 region: CSALSGLETQYF. CDR3 bases: TGCAGCGCGCTATCGGGTTTAGAGACCCAGTACTTC.

This clonotype was seen a few times. The chain links TRBV7-9 to TRBJ2-1, with 11 bases that match TRBD1. CDR1 and CDR2 from the germline V gene are SEHNR and FQNEAQ (reference sequence). V shed 5 bases and J 9 bases; nucleotides not matched to a gene: 6. The CDR3 has 14 amino acids. This CDR3 is CASSPRTGGIEQFF. The CDR3 DNA is TGTGCCAGCAGCCCACGGACAGGGGGCATTGAGCAGTTCTTC.

The chain couples TRBV9 to TRBJ2-7; D is possibly TRBD2 (5 bases). Looked up from germline, CDR1 is SGDLS and CDR2 is YYNGEE. V shed 0 bases and J shed 0 bases, with 7 bases lying between them. CDR3 length equals 14 residues. CDR3 protein: CASSVAEGSYEQYF. DNA for the CDR3: TGTGCCAGCAGCGTAGCTGAGGGCTCCTACGAGCAGTACTTC.

The rearrangement links TRBV4-1 to TRBJ2-1; no clear D. The V end lost 1 base, the J end lost 0 bases, and 13 bases lay between the germline ends. Germline V CDR1 and CDR2: MGHRA, YSYEKL. The CDR3 covers 17 residues. Written as DNA, the CDR3 is TGCGCCAGCAGCCAAGGCCATACAGAGGACTCCTACAATGAGCAGTTCTTC. Translated, it gives CASSQGHTEDSYNEQFF.

There are a few counts of this clonotype. The chain joins TRBV25-1 to TRBJ2-5; 8 bases agree with TRBD1. V shed 3 bases and J 5 bases; nucleotides not matched to a gene: 11. The CDR3 runs to 16 residues. Germline V gene sequence: CDR1 MGHDK, CDR2 SYGVNS. The CDR3 spells CASSDSPPGGHETQYF. In nucleotides, the CDR3 is TGTGCCAGCAGTGATTCACCCCCAGGGGGCCACGAGACCCAGTACTTC.

The V call is TRBV12-3 or TRBV12-4, the J call TRBJ2-5; TRBD1 matches 9 bases. The J call is doubtful: the DNA matches TRBJ2-7 better. The CDR3 extends over 15 amino acids. The CDR3 loop reads CASSRDRDRSYEQYF. CDR3 nucleotide sequence: TGTGCCAGCAGCCGGGACAGGGATAGGTCCTACGAGCAGTACTTC.

To note about this clonotype: In this CDR3 the conserved last residue, phenylalanine or tryptophan, is missing, so a read error is likely. The chain has TRBV4-1 and TRBJ1-5; TRBD1 aligns across 8 bases. CDR1 MGHRA and CDR2 YSYEKL come from the germline V gene. The length of the CDR3 is 14 residues. V shed 1 base, J shed 9 bases, and the junction held 5 bases outside the gene matches. The CDR3 is CASSQVGQGLPQHL. The CDR3 bases are TGCGCCAGCAGCCAAGTAGGACAGGGTTTGCCCCAGCATCTT.

This chain connects TRBV11-2 to TRBJ2-5; D remains unclear. CDR3 length equals 13 residues. Trimming pared 3 bases from V and 4 bases from J, leaving 9 bases between. Germline CDR1 is SGHAT and CDR2 is FQNNGV. In DNA form, the CDR3 reads TGTGCCAGCAGCTTTTGGGCGACAGAGACCCAGTACTTC. It is translated as CASSFWATETQYF.

The V call is TRBV4-2, the J call TRBJ2-5; 8 bases map to TRBD2. Germline lookup yields CDR1 LGHNA and CDR2 YNFKEQ. The CDR3 covers 17 residues. Trimming took 2 bases from V and 5 from J; bases not matched to a gene: 13. CDR3 DNA sequence: TGTGCCAGCAGCCAATTTTCGGTAGCGGGATCTTTGGAGACCCAGTACTTC. It translates to CASSQFSVAGSLETQYF.

The CDR3 DNA sequence: TGTGCCAGCAGCGCATCAGGGGTTCTGATCTATGGCTACACCTTC. Encoded protein: CASSASGVLIYGYTF. V usage is TRBV9 and J usage is TRBJ1-2, with D possibly TRBD1 on 6 matching bases. The germline CDR1 and CDR2 sequences are SGDLS and YYNGEE. The V end was cut by 3 bases, the J end by 4 bases, with 16 bases between. The CDR3 has 15 residues.

This clonotype was detected a few times. The chain uses TRBV7-9 and TRBJ2-6; D may match TRBD1 or TRBD2 (5 bases each). The CDR3 spans 17 residues. Trimming removed 5 bases from V and 0 bases from J, with 14 bases in between. Germline V gene sequence: CDR1 SEHNR, CDR2 FQNEAQ (reference sequence). The CDR3: CASSPRDVSSGANVLTF. The CDR3 nucleotides are TGTGCCAGCAGCCCCCGGGACGTCAGCTCTGGGGCCAACGTCCTGACTTTC.

This chain joins TRBV5-1 and TRBJ2-3; 8 bases map to TRBD1. The CDR3 has 16 residues. V lost 2 bases and J lost 6; bases outside the gene matches: 11. CDR1 SGHRS and CDR2 YFSETQ come from the germline V gene. CDR3 sequence: CASSFGQGETVDTQYF. Written as DNA, the CDR3 is TGCGCCAGCAGCTTCGGACAGGGCGAGACTGTGGATACGCAGTATTTT.

This clonotype was counted only a few times. The V call is TRBV7-3, the J call TRBJ2-2; TRBD1 aligns across 9 bases. The CDR3 covers 16 residues. Germline CDR1 SGHTA, CDR2 FQGTGA. The V and J ends lost 5 bases and 4 bases, in that order; junction bases with no gene match: 8. The CDR3 sequence is CASSPPGQGSTGELFF. The CDR3, as DNA: TGTGCCAGCAGCCCGCCGGGACAGGGTAGCACCGGGGAGCTGTTTTTT.

The rearrangement links TRBV6-2 or TRBV6-3 to TRBJ2-3; TRBD2 agrees at 8 bases. Trimming removed 2 bases from V and 11 bases from J; junction bases left unmatched: 15. CDR3 size: 16 residues. Germline V gives CDR1 MNHEY, CDR2 SVGEGT. CDR3 in amino acids: CASSYDGGLGRSLQYF. The CDR3 DNA reads TGTGCCAGCAGTTACGACGGGGGACTAGGCCGATCATTGCAGTATTTT.

The genes are TRBV20-1 and TRBJ2-1; 7 nucleotides line up with TRBD1. The CDR3 is 13 amino acids. V lost 5 bases, J lost 4 bases, and 5 bases stayed unmatched. CDR1 DFQATT and CDR2 SNEGSKA come from the germline V gene (reference sequence). The CDR3 spells CSALGTAYNEQFF. CDR3 coding DNA: TGCAGTGCTCTAGGGACAGCATACAATGAGCAGTTCTTC.

This chain connects TRBV7-8 to TRBJ2-5; 10 bases are a match to TRBD1. There are 19 residues in the CDR3. The V gene's germline CDR1 is SGHVS and CDR2 FQNEAQ. V shed 1 base, J shed 4 bases, and the junction held 15 bases outside the gene matches. DNA of the CDR3: TGTGCCAGCAGCTTAGAGGGAGGACCCGGGACAGGGGATGGAGAGACCCAGTACTTC. Translated, it gives CASSLEGGPGTGDGETQYF.

The rearrangement links TRBV5-1 to TRBJ2-7, with 10 bases identical to TRBD2. The CDR3 runs 15 residues. Losses at the gene ends were 3 bases for V and 2 bases for J; bases not matched to a gene: 5. In germline, CDR1 is SGHRS, CDR2 YFSETQ. In DNA form, the CDR3 reads TGCGCCAGCAGCTGGCTAGCGGGAGCACCCTACGAGCAGTACTTC. Its protein product is CASSWLAGAPYEQYF.

The V and J genes are TRBV7-9 and TRBJ2-3; D is uncertain. CDR1 SEHNR and CDR2 FQNEAQ come from the germline V gene (reference sequence). V lost 1 base and J lost 2, with 10 bases in between. The CDR3 consists of 15 residues. DNA for the CDR3: TGTGCCAGCAGCTTAGGTTCCAGCTTCACAGATACGCAGTATTTT. Translation: CASSLGSSFTDTQYF.

The V and J genes are TRBV4-3 and TRBJ1-5; the D is unclear. V dropped 4 bases and J dropped 2 bases, with 12 bases sitting between them. Germline CDR1 and CDR2: LGHNA and YSLEER. The CDR3 sequence is 15 residues long. The CDR3: CASSPSPRGNQPQHF. The CDR3 nucleotides read TGCGCCAGCAGCCCATCCCCCCGCGGCAATCAGCCCCAGCATTTT.

This clonotype has just a few counts. The chain couples TRBV20-1 to TRBJ1-1; TRBD1 agrees at 7 bases. Trimming removed 6 bases from V and 10 bases from J; junction bases left unmatched: 20. Germline CDR1 is DFQATT and CDR2 is SNEGSKA (reference sequence). This CDR3 has 15 residues. This chain's CDR3 is CSAEAEPRGQLGAFF. The CDR3 DNA follows: TGCAGTGCCGAGGCGGAGCCAAGGGGGCAACTGGGAGCTTTCTTT.

This clonotype was detected only a few times. This chain connects TRBV20-1 to TRBJ2-7, with D possibly TRBD2 on 6 matching bases. CDR1 is DFQATT and CDR2 is SNEGSKA in the germline V gene (reference sequence). CDR3 length equals 14 residues. Trimming took off 1 base at V and 2 bases at J, with 12 bases between the two ends. DNA of the CDR3: TGCAGTGCTAGAGCCGGGACTGATCCCTACGAGCAGTACTTC. Translating it yields CSARAGTDPYEQYF.

This clonotype occurred a few times. The chain joins TRBV28 to TRBJ2-5; D perhaps matches TRBD2 (6 bases). Deletions cut 6 bases from V and 3 bases from J, with 17 bases between. The germline V gene encodes CDR1 MDHEN and CDR2 SYDVKM. The CDR3 is made up of 15 amino acids. CDR3: CASRVPRGEKETQYF. The DNA of the CDR3 is TGTGCCAGCAGGGTACCGCGCGGGGAAAAAGAGACCCAGTACTTC.

A single count supports this clonotype. J is TRBJ1-5 and V is TRBV11-2; D is possibly TRBD1 (5 bases). This CDR3 contains 15 residues. The germline gives CDR1 SGHAT, CDR2 FQNNGV. Trimming took off 1 base at V and 7 bases at J, with 14 bases between the two ends. The DNA of the CDR3 is TGTGCCAGCAGCTTAGGGGACCGGCCAGGACAGCCCCAGCATTTT. Its protein product is CASSLGDRPGQPQHF.

The rearrangement links TRBV7-2 to TRBJ2-5, with D possibly being TRBD1 or TRBD2 (6 bases each). The CDR3 runs to 15 residues. Deletions cut 1 base from V and 5 bases from J, with 14 bases between. From germline, CDR1 is SGHTA and CDR2 FQGNSA. CDR3 nucleotide sequence: TGTGCCAGCAGCTTAGGACGAGGAGGGGGGGAGACCCAGTACTTC. Its protein is CASSLGRGGGETQYF.

This clonotype was seen more than once but under ten times. The gene calls are TRBV7-2 and TRBJ2-2; no reliable D call. The CDR3 spans 14 residues. V was pared by 5 bases and J by 8 bases, with 15 bases between. Germline V gives CDR1 SGHTA, CDR2 FQGNSA. CDR3 sequence: CASSLSVVGGELFF. Written as DNA, the CDR3 is TGTGCCAGCAGCCTATCGGTGGTCGGGGGGGAGCTGTTTTTT.